The 4 T cell receptor beta chains below were found in one sample sequenced in a study of T cell responses to AZD1222 COVID-19 vaccine (dated by TCRdb to the early 2020s). The time point label here, explained by the study, means: baseline before first vaccination. Library prep was done by the immunoSEQ multiplex PCR assay. In its TCRdb copy, this immuneACCESS table keeps in-frame sequences only and misses some clones. Where compared with another copy, unresolved V genes explain less than half of these, and the others have no known cause. The table for this sample lists 110,000 to 150,000 clones; over 75% of them were counted only once. Around 8.6% of the sample is held by the ten biggest clonotypes. Material: peripheral blood, obtained on day 0 of AZD1222 vaccination. The receptors stem from an adult in good health.

The rearrangement links TRBV6-6 to TRBJ1-4; D unresolved. Trimming cost V 0 bases and J 8 bases, with 7 bases left between them. The CDR3 runs to 13 residues. CDR1 MNHNY and CDR2 SVGAGI come from the germline V gene (reference sequence). CDR3 amino acids: CASSYSGREKLFF. As DNA, the CDR3 is TGTGCCAGCAGTTACTCGGGGAGGGAAAAACTGTTTTTT.

Remarks on this clone: At one end, the junction sequence differs from germline, possibly due to a read error. The CDR3 DNA is TGTGCCAGTAGTTCCTCAACGCATTACACAGATATGCAGTATTTT. Its protein product is CASSSSTHYTDMQYF. The chain has TRBV19 and TRBJ2-3, with D uncertain. Germline CDR1 is LNHDA and CDR2 is SQIVND (reference sequence). The CDR3 is 15 residues long.

J is TRBJ1-1 and V is TRBV19; D uncertain. The CDR3 contains 13 residues. Trimming took off 5 bases at V and 4 bases at J, with 11 bases between the two ends. Germline V gene lookup returns CDR1 LNHDA and CDR2 SQIVND (reference sequence). Written as DNA, the CDR3 is TGTGCCAGTAGTCTCGGGCTTGGCACTGAAGCTTTCTTT. It translates to CASSLGLGTEAFF. The complete variable domain, with remaining parts taken from reference TRBV19 and TRBJ1-1, reads DGGITQSPKYLFRKEGQNVTLSCEQNLNHDAMYWYRQDPGQGLRLIYYSQIVNDFQKGDIAEGYSVSREKKESFPLTVTSAQKNPTAFYLCASSLGLGTEAFFGQGTRLTVV.

The rearrangement links TRBV19 to TRBJ2-7, with D perhaps given as TRBD1 or TRBD2 (5 bases each). The V end lost 6 bases, the J end lost 2 bases, and 20 bases lay between the germline ends. The CDR3 is made up of 16 amino acids. Per germline, CDR1 LNHDA and CDR2 SQIVND (reference sequence). In DNA, the CDR3 is TGTGCCAGTAGCCCTGGGGTCGGGACGGCTACCTACGAGCAGTACTTC. It yields the protein CASSPGVGTATYEQYF.